This entry lists 30 T cell receptor beta chains sequenced from one sample in a study of Tregs in tolerant kidney transplant recipients. The protocol was immunoSEQ multiplex PCR, while the TCRdb copy is restricted to in-frame clones and leaves out a portion. Among more than 25,000 clones listed, 82% were seen once. These receptors' antigens are unknown. The sequenced sample was Tregs from blood cultured with allogeneic cells. Source of these receptors: a human donor in good health.

In this sample, this clone turned up a few times. V gene TRBV6-6 combines with J gene TRBJ2-3, with TRBD2 matching 7 bases. V trimming: 2 bases; J trimming: 10 bases; junction bases outside the gene matches: 12. Germline V lookup: CDR1 MNHNY, CDR2 SVGAGI (reference sequence). The CDR3 extends over 15 amino acids. CDR3: CASSYASSGPRPQYF. The CDR3 DNA reads as TGTGCCAGCAGTTACGCCTCTAGCGGCCCTCGACCGCAGTATTTT.

This sequence joins TRBV9 and TRBJ1-1; D remains ambiguous. The CDR3 has 15 amino acids. Deletions cut 0 bases from V and 1 base from J, with 10 bases between. The germline V gene has CDR1 SGDLS and CDR2 YYNGEE. The CDR3 loop reads CASSVDPVSNTEAFF. The CDR3 nucleotides read TGTGCCAGCAGCGTAGATCCGGTTTCGAACACTGAAGCTTTCTTT.

V usage is TRBV7-3 and J usage is TRBJ2-3, with 7 bases lining up with TRBD2. V shed 5 bases and J 5 bases; nucleotides not matched to a gene: 13. The CDR3 is 16 residues long. In germline, CDR1 is SGHTA, CDR2 FQGTGA. Here the CDR3 DNA reads TGTGCCAGCAGCCCCCGCCCGCGGGAGTCTGGAGATACGCAGTATTTT. Its translation: CASSPRPRESGDTQYF.

The chain joins TRBV30 to TRBJ1-4, with a possible D match to TRBD1 (5 bases). V lost 2 bases, J lost 8 bases, and 9 bases lay in between. The CDR3 sequence is 12 residues long. Germline CDR1 reads GTSNPN; CDR2 reads SVGIG (reference sequence). CDR3 amino acids: CAWSPDTEKLFF. For the CDR3, the DNA is TGTGCCTGGAGTCCGGACACCGAAAAACTGTTTTTT.

The chain combines TRBV5-5 with TRBJ2-1; 9 bases agree with TRBD2. The ends lost 4 bases at V and 4 bases at J; junction bases unmatched: 6. Germline V CDR1 and CDR2: SGHKS, YYEKEE (reference sequence). This CDR3 spans 15 amino acids. CDR3 region: CASSLSGGFYNEQFF. The CDR3 DNA follows: TGTGCCAGCAGCCTCAGCGGGGGGTTTTACAATGAGCAGTTCTTC.

The V and J genes are TRBV10-3 and TRBJ1-1; D unclear. V lost 10 bases, J lost 2 bases, and 14 bases lay in between. The CDR3 consists of 13 residues. Per the germline V gene, CDR1 is ENHRY and CDR2 is SYGVKD. The CDR3 DNA reads as TGTGCCACCCGGTTTGGAGTAAACACTGAAGCTTTCTTT. It codes for CATRFGVNTEAFF.

This clone was seen a handful of times. V usage is TRBV7-2 and J usage is TRBJ2-7; no reliable D call. The V and J ends lost 4 bases and 5 bases respectively, with 6 bases between them. The CDR3 loop spans 11 amino acids. Germline CDR1 is SGHTA and CDR2 is FQGNSA. CDR3: CASSSHHEQYF. In nucleotides, the CDR3 is TGTGCCAGCAGCTCCCATCACGAGCAGTACTTC.

The chain links TRBV23-1 to TRBJ2-1; 8 nucleotides agree with TRBD2. TRBV23-1 is identified as an open reading frame with a role that is uncertain. The CDR3 runs to 21 residues. V dropped 9 bases and J dropped 2; count of bases not matched to a gene: 27. This CDR3 reads CASKNKEGSGNPVETYNEQFF. CDR3 in DNA: TGCGCCAGTAAGAATAAGGAAGGTAGCGGGAACCCAGTGGAAACCTACAATGAGCAGTTCTTC.

This sequence joins TRBV10-3 and TRBJ1-2, with a weak D call TRBD1 (6 bases). V was pared by 6 bases and J by 4 bases, with 27 bases between. The CDR3 extends over 18 amino acids. Germline assignment: CDR1 ENHRY and CDR2 SYGVKD. The CDR3 region is CAIRTGGQIPTQGYGYTF. DNA of the CDR3: TGTGCCATCAGGACGGGGGGCCAGATCCCCACCCAGGGCTATGGCTACACCTTC.

The genes are TRBV2 and TRBJ1-2, with no clear D. The CDR3 spans 12 residues. The V end lost 5 bases, the J end lost 5 bases, and 9 bases lay between the germline ends. The V gene's germline CDR1 is SNHLY and CDR2 FYNNEI. The CDR3 DNA follows: TGTGCCAGCAGTCGAGAGCAATATGGCTACACCTTC. This gives the protein CASSREQYGYTF.

The chain is built from TRBV7-3 and TRBJ1-1; the D gene is possibly TRBD1 (5 bases). The V gene lost 4 bases and the J gene lost 7 bases, with 13 bases spanning the gap. Germline assignment: CDR1 SGHTA and CDR2 FQGTGA. There are 13 residues in the CDR3. CDR3 nucleotides: TGTGCCAGCAGCTCGCAGGGCCGGTATGAAGCTTTCTTT. Translation: CASSSQGRYEAFF.

This chain connects TRBV7-2 to TRBJ1-1; possible D gene TRBD1, 6 bases. Germline values: CDR1 SGHTA, CDR2 FQGNSA. The ends were cut back, 5 bases at V and 6 bases at J, with 19 bases in the middle. The CDR3 is 15 amino acids. This CDR3 is CASSPHMGGQAEAFF. The CDR3 region has the DNA TGTGCCAGCAGCCCGCATATGGGGGGCCAAGCTGAAGCTTTCTTT.

The chain combines TRBV7-6 with TRBJ2-5; D is undetermined. Per the germline V gene, CDR1 is SGHVS and CDR2 is FNYEAQ. Trimming took off 1 base at V and 5 bases at J, with 8 bases between the two ends. The CDR3 loop spans 13 amino acids. As DNA, the CDR3 is TGTGCCAGCAGCTTAGATGTGAGGGAGACCCAGTACTTC. Protein sequence: CASSLDVRETQYF.

This rearrangement joins TRBV6-1 to TRBJ1-3, with D possibly being TRBD1 (5 bases). CDR3 length equals 14 residues. V was cut by 8 bases and J by 3 bases, with 14 bases left in between. CDR1 is MNHNS, CDR2 SASEGT, per germline. Here the CDR3 DNA reads TGTGCCAGCGGAATGGGGGGGGTTGGAAACACCATATATTTT. This translates into CASGMGGVGNTIYF.

This clone was seen more than once but under ten times. This chain joins TRBV29-1 and TRBJ2-5; D could derive from TRBD1 or TRBD2 (5 bases each). Deletions cut 3 bases from V and 2 bases from J, with 10 bases between. The germline gives CDR1 SQVTM, CDR2 ANQGSEA. This CDR3 comprises 13 residues. The CDR3 region has the DNA TGCAGCGTTGAGGGGACCGTACAAGAGACCCAGTACTTC. Its translation: CSVEGTVQETQYF.

The rearrangement links TRBV30 to TRBJ2-2; no firm D call. CDR3 length: 12 amino acids. Germline lookup yields CDR1 GTSNPN and CDR2 SVGIG (reference sequence). The germline V and J ends were trimmed by 2 bases and 4 bases, with 5 bases remaining between them. The chain's CDR3 is CAWSLSTGELFF. The CDR3 nucleotides are TGTGCCTGGAGTTTAAGCACCGGGGAGCTGTTTTTT.

The chain couples TRBV10-3 to TRBJ2-5; 12 bases agree with TRBD1. Germline assignment: CDR1 ENHRY and CDR2 SYGVKD. J lost 4 bases, V lost 10 bases, and 7 bases had no gene match. The CDR3 is 14 residues long. CDR3 in amino acids: CATTGTGGAETQYF. The CDR3 region has the DNA TGTGCCACCACCGGGACAGGGGGCGCAGAGACCCAGTACTTC.

The rearrangement links TRBV6-5 to TRBJ1-1; the D is unclear. Germline V gene data show CDR1 as MNHEY and CDR2 as SVGAGI. V was pared by 4 bases and J by 2 bases, with 8 bases between. CDR3 length equals 13 residues. The CDR3 protein is CASSFMYNTEAFF. For the CDR3, the DNA is TGTGCCAGCAGTTTTATGTACAACACTGAAGCTTTCTTT.

V and J are TRBV30 and TRBJ1-2, with no clear D. Trimming took 2 bases from V and 5 from J, leaving 12 bases between them. From germline, CDR1 is GTSNPN and CDR2 SVGIG (reference sequence). The CDR3 length is 13 residues. CDR3 nucleotides: TGTGCCTGGAGTCTGAGGCCCAATTATGGCTACACCTTC. Translating it yields CAWSLRPNYGYTF.

In its sample, this clone was seen once. V and J are TRBV20-1 and TRBJ1-2; D is unresolved. Germline V lookup: CDR1 DFQATT, CDR2 SNEGSKA (reference sequence). The V gene lost 5 bases and the J gene lost 5 bases, with 3 bases spanning the gap. The CDR3 is 9 amino acids. The CDR3 is CSALYGYTF. CDR3 DNA: TGCAGTGCTCTTTATGGCTACACCTTC.

The CDR3 bases are TGTGCCTGGAGTAATGACATAGCCTTCTCTGGGGCCAACGTCCTGACTTTC. Its translation: CAWSNDIAFSGANVLTF. The rearrangement joins TRBV30 to TRBJ2-6; D remains ambiguous. CDR1 GTSNPN and CDR2 SVGIG come from the germline V gene (reference sequence). This CDR3 region has 17 residues. Trimming removed 2 bases at V and 0 bases at J, with 14 bases between.

This sequence joins TRBV2 and TRBJ1-1; D uncertain. V was cut by 5 bases and J by 1 base, with 8 bases left in between. This CDR3 has 13 residues. The germline gives CDR1 SNHLY, CDR2 FYNNEI. CDR3 in amino acids: CASSPTPNTEAFF. The CDR3 DNA is TGTGCCAGCAGTCCGACACCGAACACTGAAGCTTTCTTT.

CDR3 amino acids: CASSQGTSGGVYEQYF. The CDR3 bases are TGCGCCAGCAGCCAGGGGACTAGCGGGGGGGTCTACGAGCAGTACTTC. The V call is TRBV4-1, the J call TRBJ2-7; 16 bases map to TRBD2. Germline V gives CDR1 MGHRA, CDR2 YSYEKL. The trim removed 3 bases at V and 3 bases at J, leaving 2 bases unmatched. CDR3 length equals 16 residues.

The chain has TRBV9 and TRBJ2-1; D remains ambiguous. V gave up 3 bases and J gave up 8 bases, with 15 bases separating them. This CDR3 region has 14 residues. The V gene's germline CDR1 is SGDLS and CDR2 YYNGEE. This CDR3 is CASSGAHPQDEQFF. The CDR3 DNA reads TGTGCCAGCAGCGGGGCTCACCCCCAGGATGAGCAGTTCTTC.

This clone is labeled as medium-sized. The CDR3 sequence is CASSWDNYGYTF. The CDR3 coding sequence is TGTGCCAGCAGCTGGGACAACTATGGCTACACCTTC. This rearrangement joins TRBV7-9 to TRBJ1-2; possibly TRBD1 for D (5 bases). The CDR3 sequence is 12 residues long. CDR1 is SEHNR, CDR2 FQNEAQ, per germline (reference sequence). V dropped 4 bases and J dropped 2 bases, with 5 bases sitting between them.

This clone was observed a single time. A junction boundary mismatches the germline segment, possibly from a read error. The chain has TRBV7-9 and TRBJ2-3; TRBD2 is a possible D gene (6 bases). CDR1 and CDR2 from the germline V gene are SEHNR and FQNEAQ (reference sequence). The CDR3 is 12 residues long. CDR3 loop: CASSLDLGTLNF. In nucleotides, the CDR3 is TGTGCCAGCAGCTTAGACCTCGGGACTTTGAATTTT. Using reference TRBV7-9 and TRBJ2-3 for the parts outside the CDR3, the full variable domain is DTGVSQNPRHKITKRGQNVTFRCDPISEHNRLYWYRQTLGQGPEFLTYFQNEAQLEKSRLLSDRFSAERPKGSFSTLEIQRTEQGDSAMYLCASSLDLGTLNFGPGTRLTVL.

The chain links TRBV7-2 to TRBJ1-4; D is possibly TRBD1 (6 bases). The V gene's germline CDR1 is SGHTA and CDR2 FQGNSA. The CDR3 loop spans 15 amino acids. Trimming cost V 2 bases and J 5 bases, with 12 bases left between them. Written as DNA, the CDR3 is TGTGCCAGCAGCTTAACGAGGGGGAGCAATGAAAAACTGTTTTTT. This sequence encodes CASSLTRGSNEKLFF.

The chain joins TRBV7-2 to TRBJ1-2; a possible D gene is TRBD1 (5 bases). The CDR3 contains 13 residues. Trimming took 5 bases from V and 3 from J, leaving 10 bases between them. Germline V gives CDR1 SGHTA, CDR2 FQGNSA. For the CDR3, the DNA is TGTGCCAGCAGCCCAGACAGAGACTATGGCTACACCTTC. Translated, it gives CASSPDRDYGYTF.

The chain links TRBV5-1 to TRBJ2-7; D might be TRBD1 (6 bases). This CDR3 has 13 amino acids. Trimming took 4 bases from V and 6 from J, leaving 14 bases between them. The germline gives CDR1 SGHRS, CDR2 YFSETQ. The CDR3 reads CASSATTRGEQYF. As DNA, the CDR3 is TGCGCCAGCAGCGCCACCACCAGGGGCGAGCAGTACTTC.

The rearrangement joins TRBV20-1 to TRBJ2-2, with no clear D. Per germline, CDR1 DFQATT and CDR2 SNEGSKA (reference sequence). Trimming removed 4 bases at V and 6 bases at J, with 6 bases between. CDR3 length: 11 amino acids. This chain's CDR3 is CSAKFAGELFF. CDR3 DNA: TGCAGTGCTAAATTCGCCGGGGAGCTGTTTTTT.